This TCR beta chain comes out of a study of radiation and T cells in renal cell carcinoma. A note on this clone: No antigen is known for it.

Time point reported: blood 2 weeks post-SBRT. The treatment is: 15 Gy SBRT to primary tumor, nephrectomy 4 weeks later. Some clones are missing from TCRdb's copy, which holds only in-frame ones; the method was immunoSEQ multiplex PCR. The table includes around 60,000 clones, about 80% detected once. The CDR3 is 16 amino acids. Trimming took off 0 bases at V and 4 bases at J, with 17 bases between the two ends. CDR1 and CDR2 from the germline V gene are SGHRS and YFSETQ. Study-wide results and limits: Top tumor clonotypes rose in blood 2 weeks post-radiation, then contracted.

The sample was blood, taken from a patient whose treatment included radiotherapy and nephrectomy. The chain uses TRBV5-1 and TRBJ2-7, with D perhaps assigned TRBD1 or TRBD2 (5 bases each). The clonotype comes from a man aged 55-75 years with renal cell carcinoma. CDR3 amino acids: CASSLGVPGRLYEQYV. The CDR3 DNA follows: TGCGCCAGCAGCTTGGGTGTACCGGGACGTCTTTACGAGCAGTACGTC.